Shown below are 20 T cell receptor beta chains from a single sample sequenced in a study of cytomegalovirus exposure and HLA in healthy donors. The PCR contained 60 Vbeta and 13 Jbeta primers. Sequencing was performed with immunoSEQ multiplex PCR; in TCRdb, only in-frame clones are kept and a portion is missing. The sample lists about 190,000 clones; roughly 75% were seen once. The sequencing sample was made of PBMCs. These receptors all stem from a young man in good health and CMV-seropositive.

V and J are TRBV11-3 and TRBJ2-5; tentative D call: TRBD1 (5 bases). The CDR3 consists of 14 residues. The germline V and J ends were trimmed by 5 bases and 4 bases, with 14 bases remaining between them. CDR1 and CDR2 (germline): SGHNT, YENEEA. This CDR3 reads CASSTTGASETQYF. CDR3 sequence (DNA): TGTGCCAGCAGCACCACTGGGGCCTCAGAGACCCAGTACTTC.

V gene TRBV6-6 combines with J gene TRBJ1-5; D is uncertain. V was pared by 7 bases and J by 3 bases, with 10 bases between. CDR3 size: 13 residues. Looked up from germline, CDR1 is MNHNY and CDR2 is SVGAGI (reference sequence). CDR3 nucleotides: TGTGCCAGCACGGGAGGTAACAATCAGCCCCAGCATTTT. This gives the protein CASTGGNNQPQHF.

As DNA, the CDR3 is TGTGCCAGCAGATGGACTAGTGCCTACGAGCAGTACTTC. Protein product: CASRWTSAYEQYF. V and J are TRBV2 and TRBJ2-7; 7 bases line up with TRBD2. Trimming took 6 bases from V and 2 from J; bases not matched to a gene: 4. Germline values: CDR1 SNHLY, CDR2 FYNNEI. This CDR3 has 13 residues.

The rearrangement uses TRBV5-4 and TRBJ1-1, with D perhaps TRBD1 (6 bases). V was trimmed by 0 bases and J by 5 bases, leaving 17 bases between them. CDR3 size: 16 residues. Germline V CDR1 and CDR2: SGHNT, YYREEE (reference sequence). The CDR3 DNA reads TGTGCCAGCAGCTTGGCCGGCAGGGGATTTGAGACTGAAGCTTTCTTT. It yields the protein CASSLAGRGFETEAFF.

The chain recombines TRBV30 with TRBJ2-7, with D possibly TRBD2 on 5 matching bases. Trimming left V 4 bases short and J 2 bases short, with 15 bases between. Germline V gene sequence: CDR1 GTSNPN, CDR2 SVGIG (reference sequence). CDR3 length: 14 residues. The CDR3 spells CAWTLAGPTYEQYF. CDR3 DNA sequence: TGTGCCTGGACCCTAGCCGGCCCTACCTACGAGCAGTACTTC. The whole variable domain, remainder taken from reference TRBV30 and TRBJ2-7, is SQTIHQWPATLVQPVGSPLSLECTVEGTSNPNLYWYRQAAGRGLQLLFYSVGIGQISSEVPQNLSASRPQDRQFILSSKKLLLSDSGFYLCAWTLAGPTYEQYFGPGTRLTVT.

V usage is TRBV9 and J usage is TRBJ2-5, with D possibly TRBD2 on 6 matching bases. Germline CDR1 SGDLS, CDR2 YYNGEE. V was clipped by 1 base and J by 5 bases, with 12 bases between them. This CDR3 has 14 residues. The CDR3 sequence: CASSVSGGGETQYF. CDR3 bases: TGTGCCAGCAGCGTATCCGGGGGAGGCGAGACCCAGTACTTC.

V and J are TRBV7-2 and TRBJ1-5; TRBD1 aligns across 10 bases. Germline CDR1 and CDR2: SGHTA and FQGNSA. CDR3 length: 14 residues. With V trimmed by 5 bases and J by 4 bases, 2 bases remained unmatched. In DNA form, the CDR3 reads TGTGCCAGCAGCCCGGGACAGGGGAATCAGCCCCAGCATTTT. Translation: CASSPGQGNQPQHF.

The chain employs TRBV6-5 and TRBJ1-1; D is unresolved. There are 15 residues in the CDR3. CDR1 and CDR2 (germline): MNHEY, SVGAGI. Trimming took off 0 bases at V and 1 base at J, with 9 bases between the two ends. The CDR3 DNA reads TGTGCCAGCAGTTACTCGGCAGATGGGAACACTGAAGCTTTCTTT. This encodes CASSYSADGNTEAFF.

The CDR3 DNA reads TGTGCCAGCTCACGCTTCAGACAGAACTACGAGCAGTACTTC. It codes for CASSRFRQNYEQYF. The V and J genes are TRBV18 and TRBJ2-7; perhaps TRBD1 as D (5 bases). The CDR3 consists of 14 residues. The V end was cut by 4 bases, the J end by 3 bases, with 13 bases between. Germline V CDR1 and CDR2: KGHSH, LQKENI.

V and J are TRBV4-1 and TRBJ1-2; a weak D match, TRBD1 (6 bases). This CDR3 is 15 amino acids long. Trimming cost V 0 bases and J 4 bases, with 12 bases left between them. Germline loops: CDR1 MGHRA, CDR2 YSYEKL. The CDR3 here is CASSQETGTPYGYTF. The CDR3, as DNA: TGCGCCAGCAGCCAAGAAACAGGGACACCCTATGGCTACACCTTC.

The chain employs TRBV28 and TRBJ1-5, with unresolved D. Trimming stripped 6 bases from V and 0 bases from J, with 12 bases between. CDR1 is MDHEN and CDR2 is SYDVKM in the germline V gene. The CDR3 length is 15 residues. In DNA, the CDR3 is TGTGCCAGCAGGCCGACAAGTTATAGCAATCAGCCCCAGCATTTT. It encodes CASRPTSYSNQPQHF.

The rearrangement joins TRBV6-1 to TRBJ1-2, with 7 positions matching TRBD1. The CDR3 length is 13 residues. V lost 5 bases to trimming and J lost 2 bases; unmatched junction nucleotides: 2. Per germline, CDR1 MNHNS and CDR2 SASEGT. The CDR3 protein is CASSRDSNYGYTF. Written as DNA, the CDR3 is TGTGCCAGCAGTCGGGACAGCAACTATGGCTACACCTTC.

V is TRBV7-2 and J is TRBJ2-7, with 8 bases fitting TRBD1. The CDR3 loop spans 15 amino acids. Germline V lookup: CDR1 SGHTA, CDR2 FQGNSA. V lost 4 bases, J lost 1 base, and 6 bases stayed unmatched. Written as DNA, the CDR3 is TGTGCCAGCAGCTCCGGGACAGGTGGTTCCTACGAGCAGTACTTC. Translated, it gives CASSSGTGGSYEQYF.

The V and J genes are TRBV5-1 and TRBJ1-2; D possibly corresponds to TRBD1 (5 bases). CDR1 is SGHRS and CDR2 is YFSETQ in the germline V gene. The CDR3 is made up of 14 amino acids. V was clipped by 2 bases and J by 8 bases, with 16 bases between them. The chain's CDR3 is CASSLTQGYGGYTF. The CDR3 DNA reads TGCGCCAGCAGCTTAACTCAGGGTTACGGCGGCTACACCTTC.

About this clone: Relative to the germline gene, one junction end is altered; a read error may explain this. The rearrangement uses TRBV7-7 and TRBJ2-7, with a possible D match to TRBD2 (6 bases). The CDR3 extends over 13 amino acids. The V gene's germline CDR1 is SSHAT and CDR2 FNYEAQ (reference sequence). The CDR3 region is CASSPRQGRERYF. The CDR3 DNA sequence: TGTGCTAGCAGCCCTAGACAAGGTCGGGAGCGGTACTTC. Combining the CDR3 with reference TRBV7-7 and TRBJ2-7 gives the whole variable domain GAGVSQSPRYKVTKRGQDVTLRCDPISSHATLYWYQQALGQGPEFLTYFNYEAQPDKSGLPSDRFSAERPEGSISTLTIQRTEQRDSAMYRCASSPRQGRERYFGPGTRLTVT.

The chain joins TRBV5-1 to TRBJ2-2, with D possibly TRBD1 on 5 matching bases. Looked up from germline, CDR1 is SGHRS and CDR2 is YFSETQ. This CDR3 has 18 amino acids. The germline V and J ends were trimmed by 1 base and 1 base, with 17 bases remaining between them. The CDR3 DNA is TGCGCCAGCAGCTTGAACCCGACAGAGCTTGGGAACACCGGGGAGCTGTTTTTT. Translation: CASSLNPTELGNTGELFF.

This clone was seen a few times. The V gene is TRBV6-5, the J gene TRBJ1-5, with D unresolved. Germline CDR1 and CDR2: MNHEY and SVGAGI. The CDR3 totals 15 residues. V was pared by 0 bases and J by 7 bases, with 13 bases between. In DNA, the CDR3 is TGTGCCAGCAGTTACTCGATAAAGCGTCAACAGCCCCAGCATTTT. Translating it yields CASSYSIKRQQPQHF.

The rearrangement uses TRBV4-3 and TRBJ1-2; 10 positions match TRBD1. The CDR3 loop spans 17 amino acids. V lost 4 bases, J lost 2 bases, and 10 bases stayed unmatched. From germline, CDR1 is LGHNA and CDR2 YSLEER. The chain's CDR3 is CASSPAGGTGVNYGYTF. The CDR3 nucleotides are TGCGCCAGCAGCCCCGCCGGGGGGACAGGGGTCAACTATGGCTACACCTTC.

V usage is TRBV2 and J usage is TRBJ2-3; TRBD2 agrees at 7 bases. The V segment lost 5 bases and the J segment 2 bases; nucleotides outside the gene matches: 10. Germline lookup yields CDR1 SNHLY and CDR2 FYNNEI. CDR3 length: 16 amino acids. The CDR3: CASSRSSGALTDTQYF. CDR3 in DNA: TGTGCCAGCAGTAGATCAAGCGGGGCCCTCACAGATACGCAGTATTTT.

The rearrangement uses TRBV9 and TRBJ2-5, with TRBD2 matching over 12 bases. CDR1 and CDR2 from the germline V gene are SGDLS and YYNGEE. The CDR3 spans 15 residues. V was clipped by 5 bases and J by 5 bases; unmatched bases: 7. This CDR3 reads CASSPGLAGRETQYF. The CDR3 nucleotides are TGTGCCAGCAGTCCCGGACTAGCGGGACGGGAGACCCAGTACTTC.